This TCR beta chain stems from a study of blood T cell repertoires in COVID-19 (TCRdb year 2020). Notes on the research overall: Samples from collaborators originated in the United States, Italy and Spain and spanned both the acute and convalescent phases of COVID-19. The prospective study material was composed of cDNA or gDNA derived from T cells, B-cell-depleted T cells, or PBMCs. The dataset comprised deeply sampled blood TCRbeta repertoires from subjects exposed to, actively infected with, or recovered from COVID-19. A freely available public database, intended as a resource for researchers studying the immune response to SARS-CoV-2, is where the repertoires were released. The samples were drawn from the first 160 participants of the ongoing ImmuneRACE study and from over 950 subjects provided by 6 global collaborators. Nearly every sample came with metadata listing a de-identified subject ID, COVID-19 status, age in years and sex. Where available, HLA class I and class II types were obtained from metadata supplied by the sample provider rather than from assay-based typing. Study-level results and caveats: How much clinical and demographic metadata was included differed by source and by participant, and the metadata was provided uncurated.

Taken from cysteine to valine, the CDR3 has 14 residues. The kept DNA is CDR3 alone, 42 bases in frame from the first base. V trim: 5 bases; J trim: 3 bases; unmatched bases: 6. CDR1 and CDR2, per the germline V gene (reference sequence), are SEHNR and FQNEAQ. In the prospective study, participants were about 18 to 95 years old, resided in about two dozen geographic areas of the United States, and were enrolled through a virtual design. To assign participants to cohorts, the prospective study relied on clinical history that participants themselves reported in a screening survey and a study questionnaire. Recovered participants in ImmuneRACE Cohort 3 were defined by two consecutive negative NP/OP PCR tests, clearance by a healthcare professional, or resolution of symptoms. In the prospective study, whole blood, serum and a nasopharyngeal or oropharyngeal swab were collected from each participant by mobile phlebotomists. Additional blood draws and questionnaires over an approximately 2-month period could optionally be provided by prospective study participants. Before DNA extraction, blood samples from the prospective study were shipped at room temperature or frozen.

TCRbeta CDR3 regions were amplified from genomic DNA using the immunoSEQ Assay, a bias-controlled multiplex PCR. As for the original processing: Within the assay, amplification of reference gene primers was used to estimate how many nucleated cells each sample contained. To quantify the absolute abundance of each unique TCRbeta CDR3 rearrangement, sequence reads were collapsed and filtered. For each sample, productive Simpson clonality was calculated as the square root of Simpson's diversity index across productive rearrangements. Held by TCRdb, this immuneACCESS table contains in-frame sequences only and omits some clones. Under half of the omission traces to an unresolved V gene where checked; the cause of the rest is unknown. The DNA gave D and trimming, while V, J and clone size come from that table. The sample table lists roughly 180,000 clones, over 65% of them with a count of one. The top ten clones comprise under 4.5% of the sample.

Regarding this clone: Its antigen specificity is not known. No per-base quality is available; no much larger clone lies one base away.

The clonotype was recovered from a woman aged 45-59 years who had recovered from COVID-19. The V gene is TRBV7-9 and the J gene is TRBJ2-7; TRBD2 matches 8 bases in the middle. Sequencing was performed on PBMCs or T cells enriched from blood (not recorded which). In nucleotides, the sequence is TGTGCCAGCAGCAACGCCGGGACTAGCTACGAGCAGTACGTC. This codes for CASSNAGTSYEQYV.